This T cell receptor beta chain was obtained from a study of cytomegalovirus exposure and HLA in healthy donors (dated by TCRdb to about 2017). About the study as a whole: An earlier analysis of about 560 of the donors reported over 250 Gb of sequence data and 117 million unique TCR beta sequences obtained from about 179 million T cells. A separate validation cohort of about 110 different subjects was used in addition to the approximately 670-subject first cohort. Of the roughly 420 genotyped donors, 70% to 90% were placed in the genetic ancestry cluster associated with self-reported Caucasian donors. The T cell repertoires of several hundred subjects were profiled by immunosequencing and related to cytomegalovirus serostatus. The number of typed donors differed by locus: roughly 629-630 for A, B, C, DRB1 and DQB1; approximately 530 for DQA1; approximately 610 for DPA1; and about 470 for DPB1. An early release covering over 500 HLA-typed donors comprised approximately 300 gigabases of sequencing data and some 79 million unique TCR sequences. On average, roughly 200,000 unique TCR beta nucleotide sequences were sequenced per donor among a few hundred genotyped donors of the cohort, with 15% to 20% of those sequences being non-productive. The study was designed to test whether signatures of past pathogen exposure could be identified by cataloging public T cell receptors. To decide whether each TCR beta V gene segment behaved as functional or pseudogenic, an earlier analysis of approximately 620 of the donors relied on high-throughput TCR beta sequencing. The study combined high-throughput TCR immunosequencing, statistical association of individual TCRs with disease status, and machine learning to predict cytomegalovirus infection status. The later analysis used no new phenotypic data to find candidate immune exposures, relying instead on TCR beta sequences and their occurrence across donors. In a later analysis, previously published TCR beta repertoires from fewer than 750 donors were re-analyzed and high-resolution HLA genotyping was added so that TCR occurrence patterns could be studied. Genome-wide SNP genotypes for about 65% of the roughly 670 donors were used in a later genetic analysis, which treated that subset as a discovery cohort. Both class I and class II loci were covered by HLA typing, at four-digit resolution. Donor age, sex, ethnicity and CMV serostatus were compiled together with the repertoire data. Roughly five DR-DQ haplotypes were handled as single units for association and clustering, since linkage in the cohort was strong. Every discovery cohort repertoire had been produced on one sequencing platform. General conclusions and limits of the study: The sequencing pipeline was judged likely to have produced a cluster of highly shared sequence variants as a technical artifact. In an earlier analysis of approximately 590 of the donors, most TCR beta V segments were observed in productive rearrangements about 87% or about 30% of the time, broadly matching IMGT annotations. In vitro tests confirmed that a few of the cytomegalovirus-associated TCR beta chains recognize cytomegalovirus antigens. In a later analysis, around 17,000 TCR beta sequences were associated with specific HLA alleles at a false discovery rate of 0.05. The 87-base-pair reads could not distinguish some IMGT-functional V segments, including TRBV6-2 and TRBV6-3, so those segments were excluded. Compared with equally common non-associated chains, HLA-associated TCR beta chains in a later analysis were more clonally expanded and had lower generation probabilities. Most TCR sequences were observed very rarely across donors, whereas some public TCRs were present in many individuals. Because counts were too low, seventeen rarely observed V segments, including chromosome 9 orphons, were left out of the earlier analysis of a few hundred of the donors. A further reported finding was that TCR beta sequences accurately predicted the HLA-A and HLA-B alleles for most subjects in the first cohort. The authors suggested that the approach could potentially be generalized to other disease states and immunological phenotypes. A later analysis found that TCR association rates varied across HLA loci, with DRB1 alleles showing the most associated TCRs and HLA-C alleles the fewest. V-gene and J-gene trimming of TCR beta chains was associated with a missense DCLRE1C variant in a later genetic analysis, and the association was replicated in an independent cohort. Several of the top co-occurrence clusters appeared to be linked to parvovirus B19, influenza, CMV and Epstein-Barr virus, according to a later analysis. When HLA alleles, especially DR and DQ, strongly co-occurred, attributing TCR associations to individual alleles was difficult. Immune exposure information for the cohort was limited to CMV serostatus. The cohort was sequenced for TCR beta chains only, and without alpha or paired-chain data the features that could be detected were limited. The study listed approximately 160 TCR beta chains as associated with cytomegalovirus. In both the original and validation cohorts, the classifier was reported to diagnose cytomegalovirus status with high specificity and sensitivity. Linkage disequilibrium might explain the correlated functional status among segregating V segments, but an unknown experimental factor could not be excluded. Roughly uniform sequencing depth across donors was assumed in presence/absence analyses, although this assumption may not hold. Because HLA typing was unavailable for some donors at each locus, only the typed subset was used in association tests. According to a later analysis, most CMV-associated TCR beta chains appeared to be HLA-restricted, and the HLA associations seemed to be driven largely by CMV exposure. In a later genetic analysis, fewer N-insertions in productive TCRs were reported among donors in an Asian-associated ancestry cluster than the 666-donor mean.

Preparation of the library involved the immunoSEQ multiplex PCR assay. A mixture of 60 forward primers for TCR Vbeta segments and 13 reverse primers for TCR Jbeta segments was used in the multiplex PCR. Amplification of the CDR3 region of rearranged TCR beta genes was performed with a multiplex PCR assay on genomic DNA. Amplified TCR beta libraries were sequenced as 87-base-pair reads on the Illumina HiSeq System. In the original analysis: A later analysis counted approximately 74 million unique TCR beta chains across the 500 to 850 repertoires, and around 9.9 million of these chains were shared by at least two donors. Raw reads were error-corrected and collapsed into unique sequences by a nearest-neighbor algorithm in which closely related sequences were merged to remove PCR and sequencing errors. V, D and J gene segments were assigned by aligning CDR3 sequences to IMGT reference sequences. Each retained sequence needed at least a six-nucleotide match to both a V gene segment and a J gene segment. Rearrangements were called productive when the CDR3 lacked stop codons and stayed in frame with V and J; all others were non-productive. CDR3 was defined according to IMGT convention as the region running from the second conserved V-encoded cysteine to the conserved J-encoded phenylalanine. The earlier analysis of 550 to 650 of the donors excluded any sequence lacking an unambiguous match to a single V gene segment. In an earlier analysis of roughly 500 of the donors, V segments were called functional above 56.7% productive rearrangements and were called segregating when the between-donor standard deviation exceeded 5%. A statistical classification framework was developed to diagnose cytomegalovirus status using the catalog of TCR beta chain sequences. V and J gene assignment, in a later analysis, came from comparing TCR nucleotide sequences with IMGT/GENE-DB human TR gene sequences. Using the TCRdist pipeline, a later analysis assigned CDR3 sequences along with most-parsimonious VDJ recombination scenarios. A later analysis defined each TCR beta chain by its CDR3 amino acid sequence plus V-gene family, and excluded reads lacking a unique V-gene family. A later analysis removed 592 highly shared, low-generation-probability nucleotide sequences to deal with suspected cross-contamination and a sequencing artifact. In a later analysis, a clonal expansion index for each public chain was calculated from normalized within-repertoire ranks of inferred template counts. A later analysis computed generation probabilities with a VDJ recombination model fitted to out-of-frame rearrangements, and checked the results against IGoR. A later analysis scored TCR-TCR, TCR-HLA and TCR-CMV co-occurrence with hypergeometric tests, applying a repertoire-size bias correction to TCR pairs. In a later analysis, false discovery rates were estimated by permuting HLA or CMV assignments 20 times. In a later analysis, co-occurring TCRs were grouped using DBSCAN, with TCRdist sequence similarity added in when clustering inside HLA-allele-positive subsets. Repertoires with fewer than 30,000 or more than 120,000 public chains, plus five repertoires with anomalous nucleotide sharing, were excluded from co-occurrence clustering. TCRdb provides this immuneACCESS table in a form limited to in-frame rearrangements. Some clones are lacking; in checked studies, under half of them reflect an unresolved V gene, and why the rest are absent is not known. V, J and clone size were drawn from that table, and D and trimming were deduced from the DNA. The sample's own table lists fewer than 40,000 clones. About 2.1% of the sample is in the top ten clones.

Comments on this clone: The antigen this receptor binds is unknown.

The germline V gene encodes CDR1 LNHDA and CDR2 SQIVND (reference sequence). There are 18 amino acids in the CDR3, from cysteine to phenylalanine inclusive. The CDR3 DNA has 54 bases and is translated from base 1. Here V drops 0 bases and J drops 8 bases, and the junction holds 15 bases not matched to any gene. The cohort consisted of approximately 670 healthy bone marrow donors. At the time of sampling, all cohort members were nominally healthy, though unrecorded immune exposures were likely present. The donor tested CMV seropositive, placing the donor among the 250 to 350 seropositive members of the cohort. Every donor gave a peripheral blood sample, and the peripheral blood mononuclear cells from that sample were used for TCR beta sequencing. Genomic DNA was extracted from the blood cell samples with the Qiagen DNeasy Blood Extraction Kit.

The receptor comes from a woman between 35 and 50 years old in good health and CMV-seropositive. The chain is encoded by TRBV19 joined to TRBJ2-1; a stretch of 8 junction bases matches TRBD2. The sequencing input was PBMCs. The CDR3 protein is CASSIETGIAGKIYEQFF. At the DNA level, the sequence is TGTGCCAGTAGTATAGAGACTGGAATAGCGGGAAAAATCTATGAGCAGTTCTTC.